This T cell receptor beta chain was captured in a study of monozygotic twins with inflammatory bowel disease. The study, taken as a whole, reports: Patient repertoires may carry noise from differing immunosuppressive treatments. Those with IBD had lower TCRbeta diversity (inverse Simpson) than their healthy co-twins did.

Investigators pulled total RNA out of whole blood and did not sort T cells. Remarks on this clonotype: Its antigen is not identified.

The CDR3 sequence is 13 residues long. Germline loops: CDR1 MNHEY, CDR2 SMNVEV (reference sequence). Molecular identifiers with 6-nucleotide sample barcodes were added during cDNA synthesis via template switching. TCRdb reprocessed the 5' RACE reads, with one entry per CDR3 protein and no DNA. Seen in this sample are approximately 200,000 distinct CDR3 sequences; the ten most common clones hold under 8.5%. The V gene is TRBV27, the J gene TRBJ2-4; TCRdb outputs TRBD1, but without DNA this stays unchecked. This receptor was taken from a human donor with ulcerative colitis or Crohn's disease, or a healthy co-twin of an affected twin (not recorded which). The sample consisted of blood. The CDR3 reads CASSLQGTNIQYF.